This note documents a single TCR beta chain sequence. The antigen is undetermined. The data were obtained in a study of cytomegalovirus exposure and HLA in healthy donors. Study context: Just over 80% of 300 to 450 genotyped donors fell in the Caucasian-associated ancestry cluster.

Study outcomes and limitations: What was likely a sequencing artifact was a cluster of highly shared sequence variants. A later analysis found that most CMV-associated TCR beta chains appeared HLA-restricted.

V was clipped by 4 bases and J by 4 bases; unmatched bases: 8. Germline V gives CDR1 SGHVS, CDR2 FNYEAQ. The CDR3 has 15 amino acids. Primers: 60 Vbeta forward and 13 Jbeta reverse. The table came from immunoSEQ multiplex PCR; TCRdb's copy has only in-frame clones and leaves some out. Seen here are about 88,000 clones, 80% to 90% observed once, and the top ten hold around 2.5%. The sequence was obtained from a man younger than 35 in good health and CMV-seronegative. The V gene is TRBV7-6, the J gene TRBJ2-7, with 9 bases lining up with TRBD1. The sample was PBMCs. The CDR3 DNA follows: TGTGCCAGCAGCTGGGGGGCGGGACAGGGTTACGAGCAGTACTTC. It codes for CASSWGAGQGYEQYF.